This T cell receptor beta chain is drawn from a study of shared clonotypes between healthy human individuals. The sample holds one count of this clone. The target antigen is unknown. Clones were read by immunoSEQ multiplex PCR, and TCRdb kept only the in-frame ones, dropping some. Of roughly 660,000 clones in the sample, roughly 88% were seen once. Germline V gene lookup returns CDR1 LGHNA and CDR2 YSLEER. Deletions cut 1 base from V and 1 base from J, with 11 bases between. The CDR3 runs to 15 residues. Donors comprised healthy HIV-negative adults lacking recent acute infections or vaccinations. Regarding the study as a whole: Clonotypes that were shared across a handful of donors made up around 5% of naive CD4 clonotypes.

The V and J genes are TRBV4-3 and TRBJ2-7; TRBD1 is a possible D gene (6 bases). This receptor was taken from a young man in good health. Some clones in this sample may be carry-over from other donors' samples. Material: memory CD8+ T cells from PBMCs. The subset denotes: CD45RO+ cells pooled with CCR7-negative TemRA cells. CDR3 region: CASSQGGTHSYEQYF. The CDR3, as DNA: TGCGCCAGCAGCCAAGGGGGGACACATTCCTACGAGCAGTACTTC.